This TCR beta chain was found in a study of OX40 agonist ivuxolimab in advanced cancers. About the study: Patients were dosed with the agonistic anti-OX40 (CD134) antibody ivuxolimab. Patients undergoing dose escalation presented with hepatocellular carcinoma, melanoma, renal cell or head and neck cancer.

Peripheral blood came from all dose cohorts at three timepoints. Findings of the study overall: Individuals who were partial responders at 0.1-3.0 mg/kg had clonal expansion that ranked among the lowest.

Clones were read by immunoSEQ multiplex PCR, and TCRdb kept only the in-frame ones, dropping some. Of about 26,000 clones detected, roughly 89% appear once; the ten largest clones hold around 19%. Germline CDR1 and CDR2: MGHRA and YSYEKL. This CDR3 region has 16 residues. V was cut by 4 bases and J by 0 bases, with 16 bases left in between. Points on this clone: Its antigen is currently unknown.

The receptor's source is an adult with an advanced solid tumor such as melanoma, head and neck, liver or kidney cancer. The chain has TRBV4-1 and TRBJ2-7, with D perhaps matching TRBD2 (5 bases). Sequenced here: CD4+ or CD8+ T cells sorted from blood, sampled in a trial of the OX40 agonist ivuxolimab. This CDR3 reads CASSPRAIKSSYEQYF. As DNA, the CDR3 is TGCGCCAGCAGCCCGCGGGCCATAAAATCCTCCTACGAGCAGTACTTC.